This T cell receptor beta chain derives from a study of control samples from healthy donors and cancer patients. V was pared by 1 base and J by 5 bases, with 8 bases of the junction left unmatched. In germline, CDR1 is SGHDT, CDR2 YYEEEE. This CDR3 is 15 amino acids long. The protocol was immunoSEQ multiplex PCR, while the TCRdb copy is restricted to in-frame clones and leaves out a portion. The sample lists about 29,000 clones, roughly 85% occurring once. This clone was counted a single time. This receptor was identified in a female donor with melanoma. The sequenced sample was formalin-fixed, paraffin-embedded tissue. The chain uses TRBV5-6 and TRBJ2-7, with 8 bases fitting TRBD1. CDR3 in amino acids: CASSLYRGLWHEQYF. In nucleotides, the CDR3 is TGTGCCAGCAGCTTGTACAGGGGGTTATGGCACGAGCAGTACTTC.